The rows below give T cell receptor beta chains drawn from one sample of a study of blood T cell repertoires in COVID-19. Some clones are missing from TCRdb's copy, which holds only in-frame ones; the method was immunoSEQ multiplex PCR. The data hold about 180,000 clones, with around 89% observed a single time. The sequenced sample was peripheral blood. These receptors originate from a woman aged 25 to 39 with acute or convalescent COVID-19. Both conserved end residues are part of each CDR3. A D gene is named only where the DNA matches it firmly. Part of the rows lack a size; the others show once, few, many or a class for expanded clones.

CDR3 protein	CDR3 DNA	V gene	J gene	D gene	clone size
CAWSGGDSTNTEAFF	TGTGCCTGGAGTGGGGGGGACAGTACGAACACTGAAGCTTTCTTT	TRBV30	TRBJ1-1	TRBD1	NA
CASRNRETEAFF	TGTGCCAGCAGAAACAGGGAAACTGAAGCTTTCTTT	TRBV6-6	TRBJ1-1	NA	NA
CSVDTGAADTQYF	TGCAGCGTAGATACAGGGGCGGCAGATACGCAGTATTTT	TRBV29-1	TRBJ2-3	TRBD1	NA
CASSSYSYEQYF	TGCGCCAGCAGCTCTTACTCGTACGAGCAGTACTTC	TRBV5-1	TRBJ2-7	NA	NA
CASSLSVAGANVLTF	TGCGCCAGCAGCTTGAGTGTAGCCGGGGCCAACGTCCTGACTTTC	TRBV5-1	TRBJ2-6	NA	NA
CASSFKGEGAFF	TGTGCCAGCAGCTTTAAGGGGGAAGGGGCTTTCTTT	TRBV5-4	TRBJ1-1	NA	NA
CASSLSGSGNTIYF	TGCGCCAGCAGCTTGTCGGGTTCTGGAAACACCATATATTTT	TRBV5-1	TRBJ1-3	NA	NA
CASSPVPGQGYEQYF	TGCGCCAGCAGCCCAGTCCCGGGACAGGGGTACGAGCAGTACTTC	TRBV5-1	TRBJ2-7	TRBD1	NA
CAWSHGAGYTF	TGTGCCTGGAGCCATGGGGCGGGGTACACCTTC	TRBV30	TRBJ1-2	NA	NA
CASIGETQYF	TGTGCCAGCATTGGCGAGACCCAGTACTTC	TRBV3-1/TRBV3-2	TRBJ2-5	NA	NA
CASSVASVPSYEQYF	TGTGCCAGCAGCGTAGCGTCGGTACCTTCCTACGAGCAGTACTTC	TRBV9	TRBJ2-7	NA	NA
CATAAGGPYTQYF	TGTGCCACTGCAGCGGGAGGGCCATATACGCAGTATTTT	TRBV27	TRBJ2-3	TRBD2	once
CAWSPGTSGSGDEQFF	TGTGCCTGGAGTCCCGGGACTAGCGGGAGTGGGGATGAGCAGTTCTTC	TRBV30	TRBJ2-1	TRBD2	once
CASRMSGLLFF	TGTGCCAGCAGGATGAGCGGGTTGCTGTTTTTT	TRBV28	TRBJ1-4	NA	NA
CAISESGVNAFF	TGTGCCATCAGTGAGTCAGGGGTAAACGCGTTCTTC	TRBV10-3	TRBJ2-1	NA	NA
CASSPDRTHEQYF	TGTGCCAGCTCACCGGACAGAACCCACGAGCAGTACTTC	TRBV18	TRBJ2-7	NA	NA
CASSTSGTVSPQHF	TGTGCCAGCAGTACCTCAGGGACTGTCAGCCCCCAGCATTTT	TRBV6-1	TRBJ1-5	NA	NA
CASSTYYEQYF	TGTGCCAGCAGCACATATTACGAGCAGTACTTC	TRBV7-2	TRBJ2-7	NA	NA
CAWRPPGLITDTQYF	TGTGCCTGGAGACCACCGGGACTTATAACAGATACGCAGTATTTT	TRBV30	TRBJ2-3	NA	NA
CASSLGGTDFTYEQYF	TGCGCCAGCAGCTTGGGGGGAACGGACTTCACCTACGAGCAGTACTTC	TRBV5-1	TRBJ2-7	NA	NA
CASSVGQMNTEAFF	TGCGCCAGCAGCGTCGGACAGATGAACACTGAAGCTTTCTTT	TRBV5-1	TRBJ1-1	NA	NA
CASSLSSGTGNTIYF	TGTGCCAGCAGCCTAAGCTCGGGGACTGGAAACACCATATATTTT	TRBV11-2	TRBJ1-3	NA	NA
CATSDAAGTGYEQYF	TGTGCCACCAGTGATGCAGCCGGGACAGGCTACGAGCAGTACTTC	TRBV24-1	TRBJ2-7	TRBD1	NA
CASGHGELFF	TGTGCTAGTGGTCACGGGGAGCTGTTTTTT	TRBV12-5	TRBJ2-2	NA	few
CASYSGMGRELFF	TGTGCCAGTTATAGCGGGATGGGAAGGGAGCTGTTTTTT	TRBV19	TRBJ2-2	TRBD2	NA
CASSPRQSASYEQYF	TGTGCCAGCTCACCAAGACAGAGCGCTTCCTACGAGCAGTACTTC	TRBV18	TRBJ2-7	NA	NA
CAWWSVYGYTF	TGTGCCTGGTGGTCGGTATATGGCTACACCTTC	TRBV30	TRBJ1-2	NA	few
CASQRQGGEKLFF	TGTGCCAGCCAACGACAGGGGGGAGAAAAACTGTTTTTT	TRBV11-3	TRBJ1-4	TRBD1	once
CASSPGVDPHPISYEQYF	TGTGCCAGCAGCCCCGGGGTGGACCCACATCCCATCTCCTACGAGCAGTACTTC	TRBV28	TRBJ2-7	NA	NA
CATNIGDFETQYF	TGTGCCACGAATATTGGGGACTTCGAGACCCAGTACTTC	TRBV7-9	TRBJ2-5	NA	NA
CASSLVGGEAGELFF	TGCGCCAGCAGCTTGGTAGGGGGCGAGGCCGGGGAGCTGTTTTTT	TRBV5-1	TRBJ2-2	TRBD1	NA
CASSPEDISYNEQFF	TGTGCCAGCAGTCCCGAGGACATCTCCTACAATGAGCAGTTCTTC	TRBV28	TRBJ2-1	NA	NA
CASKGTSSSTDTQYF	TGTGCCAGCAAGGGGACTAGCAGTAGCACAGATACGCAGTATTTT	TRBV11-2	TRBJ2-3	TRBD2	NA
CASRTHGTDKAFF	TGTGCCAGCAGGACTCACGGGACAGACAAAGCTTTCTTT	TRBV28	TRBJ1-1	TRBD1	NA
CASSLFSGLDYNEQFF	TGTGCCAGCAGCTTATTTTCGGGACTGGACTACAATGAGCAGTTCTTC	TRBV7-2	TRBJ2-1	NA	once
CASSQDRAGGQFF	TGTGCCAGCAGCCAAGATCGCGCAGGGGGGCAGTTCTTC	TRBV3-1/TRBV3-2	TRBJ2-1	TRBD1	NA
CASSEGLAVYNEQFF	TGTGCCAGCAGTGAAGGTTTAGCGGTGTACAATGAGCAGTTCTTC	TRBV2	TRBJ2-1	NA	NA
CASSTTGAYGNTIYF	TGCGCCAGCAGCACGACAGGGGCATATGGAAACACCATATATTTT	TRBV5-1	TRBJ1-3	TRBD1	few
CASSLFWGLGEQFF	TGTGCCAGCAGCTTATTCTGGGGGCTGGGTGAGCAGTTCTTC	TRBV7-9	TRBJ2-1	NA	NA
CASRPGGTNEKLFF	TGTGCCAGCAGACCAGGGGGAACTAATGAAAAACTGTTTTTT	TRBV6-5	TRBJ1-4	TRBD1	NA
CASSAQGTSLWQFF	TGTGCCAGCAGCGCCCAAGGGACTAGTCTTTGGCAGTTCTTC	TRBV9	TRBJ2-1	TRBD2	NA
CASSRAGVEQFF	TGTGCCAGCAGCCGAGCGGGAGTTGAGCAGTTCTTC	TRBV3-1/TRBV3-2	TRBJ2-1	TRBD2	NA
CASSSDRRNTGELFF	TGTGCCAGCTCATCCGACAGGCGTAACACCGGGGAGCTGTTTTTT	TRBV18	TRBJ2-2	NA	NA